This entry lists 12 T cell receptor beta chains sequenced from one sample in a study of T cell responses to AZD1222 COVID-19 vaccine. Assay: immunoSEQ multiplex PCR; the TCRdb copy retains only in-frame clones and omits some. The sample yields some 56,000 clones, 70% to 90% seen once. This sample comprised peripheral blood, obtained on day 0 of AZD1222 vaccination. These receptors were obtained from an adult in good health.

This clone appeared many times. The J gene is TRBJ1-2, the V gene TRBV7-9; 8 bases match TRBD1. The CDR3 sequence is 15 residues long. V lost 5 bases, J lost 6 bases, and 11 bases stayed unmatched. The germline CDR1 and CDR2 sequences are SEHNR and FQNEAQ (reference sequence). The CDR3 sequence is CASSPSTGEVNGYTF. The CDR3 nucleotides are TGTGCCAGCAGCCCTTCGACAGGGGAGGTAAATGGCTACACCTTC.

The chain has TRBV19 and TRBJ2-7, with a possible D match to TRBD1 (6 bases). This CDR3 is built from 13 residues. CDR1 is LNHDA, CDR2 SQIVND, per germline (reference sequence). Trimming removed 2 bases from V and 3 bases from J, with 8 bases in between. The CDR3 region has the DNA TGTGCCAGTAGTATACTACAGGGCTACGAGCAGTACTTC. It encodes CASSILQGYEQYF.

CDR3 DNA sequence: TGTGCCAGCAGCAAGGGGCCGGGGGATACGCAGTATTTT. It encodes CASSKGPGDTQYF. The chain uses TRBV11-3 and TRBJ2-3, with D perhaps assigned TRBD1 or TRBD2 (5 bases each). The CDR3 loop spans 13 amino acids. Germline V gives CDR1 SGHNT, CDR2 YENEEA. The V gene lost 5 bases and the J gene lost 6 bases, with 12 bases spanning the gap. The variable domain in full, completed from reference TRBV11-3 and TRBJ2-3, reads EAGVVQSPRYKIIEKKQPVAFWCNPISGHNTLYWYLQNLGQGPELLIRYENEEAVDDSQLPKDRFSAERLKGVDSTLKIQPAELGDSAVYLCASSKGPGDTQYFGPGTRLTVL.

The chain combines TRBV6-5 with TRBJ1-4; D possibly corresponds to TRBD1 (6 bases). Per germline, CDR1 MNHEY and CDR2 SVGAGI. V dropped 2 bases and J dropped 7 bases, with 14 bases sitting between them. The CDR3 length is 15 residues. The CDR3 DNA sequence: TGTGCCAGCAGTTACCGGGGGGCCTCGGGTGAAAAACTGTTTTTT. Translated, it gives CASSYRGASGEKLFF.

The rearrangement links TRBV5-1 to TRBJ2-3; D is unclear. The germline V gene encodes CDR1 SGHRS and CDR2 YFSETQ. CDR3 length equals 14 residues. V was trimmed by 0 bases and J by 2 bases, leaving 7 bases between them. The CDR3 DNA is TGCGCCAGCAGCTTGGAACAGTACACAGATACGCAGTATTTT. Its protein is CASSLEQYTDTQYF.

Sample share makes this clone medium-sized (0.01 to 0.1%). This chain links TRBV28 with TRBJ1-4; 7 bases map to TRBD1. V gave up 5 bases and J gave up 6 bases; unmatched junction bases: 9. Germline V gene sequence: CDR1 MDHEN, CDR2 SYDVKM. The CDR3 loop spans 15 amino acids. The CDR3 region is CASSPPHRGDEKLFF. DNA for the CDR3: TGTGCCAGCAGTCCCCCTCACAGGGGTGATGAAAAACTGTTTTTT. Variable domain in full (rest from reference TRBV28 and TRBJ1-4): DVKVTQSSRYLVKRTGEKVFLECVQDMDHENMFWYRQDPGLGLRLIYFSYDVKMKEKGDIPEGYSVSREKKERFSLILESASTNQTSMYLCASSPPHRGDEKLFFGSGTQLSVL.

The genes are TRBV4-2 and TRBJ2-2; 12 positions agree with TRBD2. Trimming at V came to 4 bases and at J to 10 bases, leaving 13 bases not matched to a gene. Germline-derived CDR1 and CDR2 are LGHNA and YNFKEQ. This CDR3 spans 17 amino acids. CDR3 region: CASSLGTSGSLREELFF. CDR3 bases: TGTGCCAGCAGCCTTGGGACTAGCGGGTCTTTACGGGAGGAGCTGTTTTTT.

This clone was seen a handful of times. V usage is TRBV10-3 and J usage is TRBJ2-1; the D gene is possibly TRBD1 (5 bases). The germline gives CDR1 ENHRY, CDR2 SYGVKD. V was cut by 6 bases and J by 7 bases, with 16 bases left in between. The length of the CDR3 is 14 residues. The CDR3 sequence: CAIRADSPLNEQFF. The CDR3 DNA sequence: TGTGCCATCAGGGCAGACAGTCCTCTGAATGAGCAGTTCTTC.

V usage is TRBV20-1 and J usage is TRBJ2-5, with D perhaps TRBD2 (6 bases). Trimming took 3 bases from V and 2 from J, leaving 10 bases between them. The CDR3 loop spans 13 amino acids. In germline, CDR1 is DFQATT, CDR2 SNEGSKA (reference sequence). Written as DNA, the CDR3 is TGCAGTGCTAGTATGGGGGGACAAGAGACCCAGTACTTC. Encoded protein: CSASMGGQETQYF.

This sequence joins TRBV19 and TRBJ1-1, with D maybe TRBD1 (5 bases). CDR3 size: 16 residues. Germline loops: CDR1 LNHDA, CDR2 SQIVND (reference sequence). The V end was cut by 0 bases, the J end by 0 bases, with 11 bases between. CDR3 protein: CASSIDRASMNTEAFF. The CDR3 nucleotides read TGTGCCAGTAGTATAGACAGGGCCTCAATGAACACTGAAGCTTTCTTT.

The chain uses TRBV7-8 and TRBJ2-6, with D possibly matching TRBD2 (5 bases). The germline V and J ends were trimmed by 1 base and 4 bases, with 8 bases remaining between them. Germline lookup yields CDR1 SGHVS and CDR2 FQNEAQ. The CDR3 sequence is 15 residues long. The CDR3 DNA sequence: TGTGCCAGCAGCTTAGGAGGGCTCGGGGCCAACGTCCTGACTTTC. Protein product: CASSLGGLGANVLTF.

The chain couples TRBV21-1 to TRBJ2-7; the table's D call of TRBD1 was not tested on the DNA. TRBV21-1 is a documented pseudogene. CDR3 length: 17 amino acids. This CDR3 is CASSKFKKGDRTYEQYF. The CDR3 DNA reads TGTGCCAGCAGCAAATTTAAAAAAGGGGACAGGACCTACGAGCAGTACTTC.